This T cell receptor beta chain was retrieved from a study of shared clonotypes between healthy human individuals. The study's findings and limits: Sampling used blood alone; tissue repertoires probably differ. Inspection by rarefaction showed sorted-subset sequencing to be incomplete despite large depth.

Each subset's genomic DNA was shared equally among a number of immunoSEQ plates. Clones were read by immunoSEQ multiplex PCR, and TCRdb kept only the in-frame ones, dropping some. The table lists 2 million to 2.5 million clones, roughly 95% of them singletons. Details on this clone: Its antigen remains unidentified.

V lost 6 bases and J 1 base, leaving 10 bases between the germline ends. CDR1 is MNHNS, CDR2 SASEGT, per germline. The CDR3 covers 13 residues. This receptor was taken from a man in his late teens or twenties in good health. V usage is TRBV6-1 and J usage is TRBJ2-7; D tentatively fits TRBD1 or TRBD2 (5 bases each). Specimen: naive CD4+ T cells sorted from blood. Regarding subset: CD45RA+ positively selected. CDR3 sequence: CASRGDGSYEQYF. In DNA form, the CDR3 reads TGTGCCAGCAGGGGGGACGGGTCCTACGAGCAGTACTTC.